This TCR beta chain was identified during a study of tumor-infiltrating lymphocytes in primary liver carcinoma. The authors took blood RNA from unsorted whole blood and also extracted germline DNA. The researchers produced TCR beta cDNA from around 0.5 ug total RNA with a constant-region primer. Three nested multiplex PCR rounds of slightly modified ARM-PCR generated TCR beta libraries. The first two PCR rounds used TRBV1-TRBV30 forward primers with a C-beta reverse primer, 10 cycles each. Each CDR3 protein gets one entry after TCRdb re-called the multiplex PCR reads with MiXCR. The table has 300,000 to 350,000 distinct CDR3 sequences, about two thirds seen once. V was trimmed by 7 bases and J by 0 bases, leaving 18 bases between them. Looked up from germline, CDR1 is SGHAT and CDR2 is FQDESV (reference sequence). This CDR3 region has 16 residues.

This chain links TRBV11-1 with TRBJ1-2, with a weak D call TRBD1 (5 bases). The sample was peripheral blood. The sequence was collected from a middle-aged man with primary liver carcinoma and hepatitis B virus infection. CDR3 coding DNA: TGTGCCAGCAACTCAACAGGCGCGGATACTAACTATGGCTACACCTTC. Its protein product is CASNSTGADTNYGYTF. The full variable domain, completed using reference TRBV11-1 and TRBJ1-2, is EAEVAQSPRYKITEKSQAVAFWCDPISGHATLYWYRQILGQGPELLVQFQDESVVDDSQLPKDRFSAERLKGVDSTLKIQPAELGDSAMYLCASNSTGADTNYGYTFGSGTRLTVV.